This TCR beta chain was sequenced for a study of T cell repertoires and HLA-DP antigens. Background on the study: One stimulator alloantigen differed from self by one groove amino acid; the other by ten.

CD4+ T cells, purified by negative selection, averaged approximately 98% purity. The germline CDR1 and CDR2 sequences are SGHTA and FQGNSA. Trimming removed 5 bases from V and 1 base from J, with 8 bases in between. The CDR3 covers 13 residues. Of note for this clone: The antigen remains unidentified.

Primers targeted 54 TRBV and 13 TRBJ segments. For pre-culture CD4+ samples, the target was fewer than 250,000 T cell genomes. TCRdb's copy holds only in-frame clones and misses some; the assay was immunoSEQ multiplex PCR. The sample has around 100,000 clones, about 92% seen once; the top ten hold more than 0.25%. Sequencing input: CD4+ T cells from PBMCs. The TCR was taken from a woman between 18 and 29 years old in good health and CMV-seronegative. The chain employs TRBV7-2 and TRBJ1-1, with D tentatively TRBD1 (5 bases). The CDR3 spells CASSLQENTEAFF. The CDR3 DNA follows: TGTGCCAGCAGCCTACAGGAGAACACTGAAGCTTTCTTT.